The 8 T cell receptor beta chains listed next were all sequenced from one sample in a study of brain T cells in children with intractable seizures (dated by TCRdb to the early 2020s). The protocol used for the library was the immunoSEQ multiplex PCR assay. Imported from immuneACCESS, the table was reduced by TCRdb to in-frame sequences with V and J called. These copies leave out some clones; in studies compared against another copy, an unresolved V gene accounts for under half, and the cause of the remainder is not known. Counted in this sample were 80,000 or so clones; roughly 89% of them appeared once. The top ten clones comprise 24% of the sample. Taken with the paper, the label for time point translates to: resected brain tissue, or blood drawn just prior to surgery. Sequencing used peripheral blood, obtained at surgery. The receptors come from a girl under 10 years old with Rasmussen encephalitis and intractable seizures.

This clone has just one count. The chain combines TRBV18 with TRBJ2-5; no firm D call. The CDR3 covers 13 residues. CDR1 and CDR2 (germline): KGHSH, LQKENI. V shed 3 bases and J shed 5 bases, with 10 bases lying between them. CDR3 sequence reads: CASSPSPAETQYF. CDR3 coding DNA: TGTGCCAGCTCACCTTCTCCCGCGGAGACCCAGTACTTC.

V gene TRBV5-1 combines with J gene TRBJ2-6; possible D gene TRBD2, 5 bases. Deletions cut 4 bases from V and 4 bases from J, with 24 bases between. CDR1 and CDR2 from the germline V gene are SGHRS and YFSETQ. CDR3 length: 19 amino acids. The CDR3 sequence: CASSPMGAGTLSGANVLTF. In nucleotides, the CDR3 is TGCGCCAGCAGCCCGATGGGTGCGGGTACCCTCTCGGGGGCCAACGTCCTGACTTTC.

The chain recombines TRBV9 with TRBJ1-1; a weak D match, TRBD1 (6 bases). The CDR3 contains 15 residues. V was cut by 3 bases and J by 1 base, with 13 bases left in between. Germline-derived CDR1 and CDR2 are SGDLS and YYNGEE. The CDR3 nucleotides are TGTGCCAGCAGCGCCCTAGGGGGGGGGAACACTGAAGCTTTCTTT. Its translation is CASSALGGGNTEAFF.

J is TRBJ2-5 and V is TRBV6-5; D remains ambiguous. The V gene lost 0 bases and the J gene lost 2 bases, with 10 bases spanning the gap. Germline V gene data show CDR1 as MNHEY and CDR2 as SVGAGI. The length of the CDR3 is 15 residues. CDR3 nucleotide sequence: TGTGCCAGCAGTTACTCGGACGGATTTCAAGAGACCCAGTACTTC. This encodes CASSYSDGFQETQYF.

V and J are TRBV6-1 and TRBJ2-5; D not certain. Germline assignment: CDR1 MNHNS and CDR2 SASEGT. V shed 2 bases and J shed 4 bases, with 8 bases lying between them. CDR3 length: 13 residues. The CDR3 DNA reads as TGTGCCAGCAGTGAATGGGCGGCAGAGACCCAGTACTTC. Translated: CASSEWAAETQYF.

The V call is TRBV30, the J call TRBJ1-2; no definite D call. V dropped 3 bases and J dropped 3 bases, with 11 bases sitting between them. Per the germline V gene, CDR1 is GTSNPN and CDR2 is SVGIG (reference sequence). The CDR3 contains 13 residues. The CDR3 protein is CAWREGADYGYTF. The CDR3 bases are TGTGCCTGGAGGGAAGGCGCTGACTATGGCTACACCTTC.

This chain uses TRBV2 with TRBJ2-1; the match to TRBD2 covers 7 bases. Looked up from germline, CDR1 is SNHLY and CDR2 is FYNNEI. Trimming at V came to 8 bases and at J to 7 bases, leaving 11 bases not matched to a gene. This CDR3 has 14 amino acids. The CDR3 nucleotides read TGTGCCAGCGGACCCTCTAGCGGTGAAAATGAGCAGTTCTTC. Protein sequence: CASGPSSGENEQFF.

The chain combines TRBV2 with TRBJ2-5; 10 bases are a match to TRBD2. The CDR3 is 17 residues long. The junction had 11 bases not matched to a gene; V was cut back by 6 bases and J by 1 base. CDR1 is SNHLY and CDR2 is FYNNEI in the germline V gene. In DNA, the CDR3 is TGTGCCAGCAGCCGGTGGATAAGCGGGGGGGTCCAAGAGACCCAGTACTTC. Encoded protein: CASSRWISGGVQETQYF.